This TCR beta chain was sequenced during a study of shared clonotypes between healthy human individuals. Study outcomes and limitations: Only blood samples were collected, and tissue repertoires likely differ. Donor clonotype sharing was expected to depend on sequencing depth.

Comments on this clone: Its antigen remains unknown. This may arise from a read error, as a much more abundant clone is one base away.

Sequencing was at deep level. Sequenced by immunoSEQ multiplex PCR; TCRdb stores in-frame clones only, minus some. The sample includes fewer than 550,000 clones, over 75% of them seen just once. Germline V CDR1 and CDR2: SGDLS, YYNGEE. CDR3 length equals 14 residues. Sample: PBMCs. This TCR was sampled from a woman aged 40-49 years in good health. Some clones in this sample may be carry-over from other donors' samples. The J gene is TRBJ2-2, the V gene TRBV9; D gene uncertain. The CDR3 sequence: CVSSVELNTGELFF. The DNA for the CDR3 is TGTGTCAGCAGCGTAGAACTAAACACCGGGGAGCTGTTTTTT.